The text below deals with one T cell receptor (beta chain). Its cognate antigen is unknown. Those with hyperthyroidism were 18 to 65 years old, newly diagnosed, and ill for under 2 months. These data come from a study of T cells in Graves' hyperthyroidism and ophthalmopathy. Broader study findings: Using 13 V-J features, a model discriminated ophthalmopathy from stable hyperthyroidism.

The ends were cut back, 1 base at V and 6 bases at J, with 19 bases in the middle. CDR3 size: 17 residues. Germline V gives CDR1 LGHDT, CDR2 YNNKEL (reference sequence). Amplified TCR beta CDR3 regions derived from RNA transcripts. Primed by the HTBI set, a first-round RT-PCR was run on the TCR CDR3. TCRdb re-called the multiplex PCR reads through MiXCR, storing one row per CDR3 protein. The sample has a few hundred thousand distinct CDR3 sequences, 15% to 18% seen once. The chain carries TRBV3-1 and TRBJ2-1, with a tentative D call TRBD1 (7 bases). The clonotype comes from a woman in her twenties or thirties with Graves' hyperthyroidism. Sequencing input: blood. As DNA, the CDR3 is TGTGCCAGCAGCCAAGCAGGGGGGCTAGAGGGGATCAATGAGCAGTTCTTC. Amino acids: CASSQAGGLEGINEQFF.